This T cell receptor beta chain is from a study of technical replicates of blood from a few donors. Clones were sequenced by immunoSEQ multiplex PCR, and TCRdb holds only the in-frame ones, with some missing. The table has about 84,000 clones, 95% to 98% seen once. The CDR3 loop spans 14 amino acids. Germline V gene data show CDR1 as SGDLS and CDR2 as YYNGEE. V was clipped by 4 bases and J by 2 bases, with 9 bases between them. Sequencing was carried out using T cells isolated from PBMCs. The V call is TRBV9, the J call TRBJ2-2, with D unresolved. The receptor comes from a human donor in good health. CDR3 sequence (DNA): TGTGCCAGCAGCCGGGTCCCAAACACCGGGGAGCTGTTTTTT. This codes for CASSRVPNTGELFF.